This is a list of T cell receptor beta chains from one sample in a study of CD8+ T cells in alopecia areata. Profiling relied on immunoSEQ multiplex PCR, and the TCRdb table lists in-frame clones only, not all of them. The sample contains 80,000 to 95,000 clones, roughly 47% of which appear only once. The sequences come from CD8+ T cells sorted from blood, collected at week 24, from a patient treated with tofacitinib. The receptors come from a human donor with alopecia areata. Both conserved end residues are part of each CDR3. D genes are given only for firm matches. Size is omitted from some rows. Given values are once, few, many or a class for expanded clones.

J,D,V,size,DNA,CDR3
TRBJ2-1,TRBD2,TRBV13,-,TGTGCCAGCAGCTTAGGCCGACTAGCGGGAGAATTCTACAATGAGCAGTTCTTC,CASSLGRLAGEFYNEQFF
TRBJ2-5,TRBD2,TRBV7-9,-,TGTGCCAGCAGCTTAGCACTAGCGGGAGAGGAGGAGACCCAGTACTTC,CASSLALAGEEETQYF
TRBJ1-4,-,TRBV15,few,TGTGCCACCAGCAGAGGGGCCCACCTTAATGAAAAACTGTTTTTT,CATSRGAHLNEKLFF
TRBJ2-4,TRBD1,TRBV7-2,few,TGTGCCAGCAGCTCGCCCGGGACAGGGGACTCCAAAAACATTCAGTACTTC,CASSSPGTGDSKNIQYF
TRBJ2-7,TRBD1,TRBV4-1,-,TGCGCCAGCAGCCCCAGGGGGACGGGGTCCTACGAGCAGTACTTC,CASSPRGTGSYEQYF
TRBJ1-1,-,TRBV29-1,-,TGCAGCGTTGTGAGGACTGAAGCTTTCTTT,CSVVRTEAFF
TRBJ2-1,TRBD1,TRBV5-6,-,TGTGCCAGCAGCCCGCTGGGACAGGGTTTAGGAGAGCAGTTCTTC,CASSPLGQGLGEQFF
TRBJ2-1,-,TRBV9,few,TGTGCCAGCAGCGGGTTGCGTGATGAGCAGTTCTTC,CASSGLRDEQFF
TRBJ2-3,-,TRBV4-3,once,TGCGCCAGCAGCCAAGGCCCGGGCACCGATACGCAGTATTTT,CASSQGPGTDTQYF
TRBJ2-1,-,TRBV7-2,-,TGTGCCAGCAGTCTTCACCCCGGCAATGAGCAGTTCTTC,CASSLHPGNEQFF
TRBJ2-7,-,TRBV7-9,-,TGTGCCAGCAGCCAGGGCGGCCGCTACGAGCAGTACTTC,CASSQGGRYEQYF
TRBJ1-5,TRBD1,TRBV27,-,TGTGCCAGCAGTTTAAACAGGGGGGATCAGCCCCAGCATTTT,CASSLNRGDQPQHF
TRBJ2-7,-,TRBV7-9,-,TGTGCCAGCAGCCCGGGTTCTGACGAGCAGTACTTC,CASSPGSDEQYF
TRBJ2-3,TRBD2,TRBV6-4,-,TGTGCCAGCAGCGGACTAGCGGGAACAGATACGCAGTATTTT,CASSGLAGTDTQYF
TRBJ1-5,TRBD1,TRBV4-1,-,TGCGCCAGCAGCCAAACGGGACAGGGTAGCAGCAATCAGCCCCAGCATTTT,CASSQTGQGSSNQPQHF
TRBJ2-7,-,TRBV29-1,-,TGCAGCGTTGAGACCAGGGACTACGAGCAGTACTTC,CSVETRDYEQYF
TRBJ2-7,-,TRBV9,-,TGTGCCAGCAGCGAGTTCGACAGCCCTATACGAGGGCAGTACTTC,CASSEFDSPIRGQYF
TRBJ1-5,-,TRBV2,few,TGTGCCAGCAGGGACAGCCTGGAAAGGCCCCAGCATTTT,CASRDSLERPQHF
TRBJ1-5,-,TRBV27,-,TGTGCCAGCGCCACCGTCGGGGTCAGACAGCCCCAGCATTTT,CASATVGVRQPQHF
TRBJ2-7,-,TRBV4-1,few,TGCGCCAGCAGCCAACAGGGCTACGAGCAGTACTTC,CASSQQGYEQYF
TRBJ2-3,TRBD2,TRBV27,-,TGTGCCAGCAGTCCCCGGGGTGTGGGGCTAGCGGGAGTCCTTAGCACAGATACGCAGTATTTT,CASSPRGVGLAGVLSTDTQYF
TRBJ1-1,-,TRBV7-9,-,TGTGCCAGCAGTCCGATCGGCAGGGGCACTGAAGCTTTCTTT,CASSPIGRGTEAFF
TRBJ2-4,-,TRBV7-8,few,TGTGCCAGCAGCCCTGGGACCGGAGGAAACATTCAGTACTTC,CASSPGTGGNIQYF
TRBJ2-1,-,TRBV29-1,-,TGCAGCGTCGACCTAGGCCCTGGGAAGTTCTTC,CSVDLGPGKFF
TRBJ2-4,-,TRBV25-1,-,TGTGCCAGCAGTGAATATGGGGGGCAGTGGGTCAAAAACATTCAGTACTTC,CASSEYGGQWVKNIQYF
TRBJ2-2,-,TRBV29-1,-,TGCAGCGTTGCCAGGGATAACACCGGGGAGCTGTTTTTT,CSVARDNTGELFF
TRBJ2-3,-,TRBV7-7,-,TGTGCCAGCAGCTTAGCCAGCGGGCTTGATACGCAGTATTTT,CASSLASGLDTQYF
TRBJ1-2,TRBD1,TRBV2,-,TGTGCCAGCAGTGTCTCCATGGACAGGGTGGAGGGTGGCTACACCTTC,CASSVSMDRVEGGYTF
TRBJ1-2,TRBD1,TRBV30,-,TGTGCCTGGGGAAGACAGGGCTATGGCTACACCTTC,CAWGRQGYGYTF
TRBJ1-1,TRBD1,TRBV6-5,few,TGTGCCAGCAGTTACGGGACAGGCCGAACTGAAGCTTTCTTT,CASSYGTGRTEAFF
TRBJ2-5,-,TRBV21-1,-,TGTGCCAGCAGCAGTCGTCATTGCGCGAGGGAGACCCAGTACTTC,CASSSRHCARETQYF
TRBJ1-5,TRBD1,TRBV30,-,TGTGCCTGGGGGACAGGGCCCCATCAGCCCCAGCATTTT,CAWGTGPHQPQHF
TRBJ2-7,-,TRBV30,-,TGTGCCTGGAGTTCCCCATGGGACTCCTACGAGCAGTACTTC,CAWSSPWDSYEQYF
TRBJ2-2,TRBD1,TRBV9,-,TGTGCCAGCAGCCTAGGGACAGGGGGCGTTACCGGGGAGCTGTTTTTT,CASSLGTGGVTGELFF
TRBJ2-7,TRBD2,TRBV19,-,TGTGCCAGTGCAAGCGGGAGTAAGTCCTACGAGCAGTACTTC,CASASGSKSYEQYF
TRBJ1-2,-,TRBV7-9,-,TGTGCCAGCAGCTCGGATTACTATGGCTACACCTTC,CASSSDYYGYTF
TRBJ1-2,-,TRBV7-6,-,TGTGCCAGCAGCGCCGCCAGAGGGGAGAGTAGCTATGGCTACACCTTC,CASSAARGESSYGYTF
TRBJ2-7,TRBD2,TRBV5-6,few,TGTGCCAGCAGCTTGGTAAGACTAGCGGAGAGTTACGAGCAGTACTTC,CASSLVRLAESYEQYF
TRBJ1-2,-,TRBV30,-,TGTGCCTGGACCTTGGGGGACTACGGCTACACCTTC,CAWTLGDYGYTF
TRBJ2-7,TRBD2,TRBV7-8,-,TGTGCCAGCAGCTTAGTAGCTAGCGGGAGAAGCTCCTACGAGCAGTACTTC,CASSLVASGRSSYEQYF
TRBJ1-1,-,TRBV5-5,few,TGTGCCAGCAGCTTAGCCCAGGGGTTGAACACTGAAGCTTTCTTT,CASSLAQGLNTEAFF
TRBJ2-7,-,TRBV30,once,TGTGCCTGGACGGAGGTGGGAGTCGGCGAGCAGTACTTC,CAWTEVGVGEQYF
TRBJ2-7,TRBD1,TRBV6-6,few,TGTGCCAGCAGGGGACAACCGGGACAGGAGCCATCCGAGCAGTACTTC,CASRGQPGQEPSEQYF
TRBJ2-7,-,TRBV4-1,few,TGCGCCAGCAGCCAAGACGGCTACTACGAGCAGTACTTC,CASSQDGYYEQYF
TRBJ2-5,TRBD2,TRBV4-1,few,TGCGCCAGCAGCCAGTTTGCAGCGGGAGAAGGAGAGACCCAGTACTTC,CASSQFAAGEGETQYF
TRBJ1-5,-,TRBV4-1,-,TGCGCCAGCAGCCAAGAGGGGGGGCCCCAGCATTTT,CASSQEGGPQHF
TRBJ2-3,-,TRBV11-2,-,TGTGCCAGCAGCTCTGGCTGGACCACAGATACGCAGTATTTT,CASSSGWTTDTQYF
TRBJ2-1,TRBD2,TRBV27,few,TGTGCCAGCAGTTCGACTAGCGGGACCAATGAGCAGTTCTTC,CASSSTSGTNEQFF
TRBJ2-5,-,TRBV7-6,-,TGTGCCAGCAAAAGAGGGGGACTACAAGAGACCCAGTACTTC,CASKRGGLQETQYF
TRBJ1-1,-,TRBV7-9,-,TGTGCCAGCAGCTTCAAAAGGGGACAGAACACTGAAGCTTTCTTT,CASSFKRGQNTEAFF
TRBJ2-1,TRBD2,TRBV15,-,TGTGCCACCAGCAGTGGAGCCGGTAGCGGGTTTGATGAGCAGTTCTTC,CATSSGAGSGFDEQFF
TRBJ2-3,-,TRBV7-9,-,TGTGCCAGCACCACCCAGGGCACTAGCACAGATACGCAGTATTTT,CASTTQGTSTDTQYF
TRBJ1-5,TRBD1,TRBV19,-,TGTGCCAGTCACGACAGGGGGGATCAGCCCCAGCATTTT,CASHDRGDQPQHF
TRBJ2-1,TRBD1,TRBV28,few,TGTGCCAGCAGGACACCGGGACAGGGAATTACGAGGGGGAATGAGCAGTTCTTC,CASRTPGQGITRGNEQFF
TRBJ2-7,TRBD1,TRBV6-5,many,TGTGCCAGCAGTTACGGAACAGGGGGGCCCTACGAGCAGTACTTC,CASSYGTGGPYEQYF
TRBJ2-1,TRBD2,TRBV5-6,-,TGTGCCAGCAGCTTGGTAGCGGGAGTGGCCTACAATGAGCAGTTCTTC,CASSLVAGVAYNEQFF
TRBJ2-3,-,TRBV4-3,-,TGCGCCAGCAGCCAGACTACCGCCCCAGATACGCAGTATTTT,CASSQTTAPDTQYF